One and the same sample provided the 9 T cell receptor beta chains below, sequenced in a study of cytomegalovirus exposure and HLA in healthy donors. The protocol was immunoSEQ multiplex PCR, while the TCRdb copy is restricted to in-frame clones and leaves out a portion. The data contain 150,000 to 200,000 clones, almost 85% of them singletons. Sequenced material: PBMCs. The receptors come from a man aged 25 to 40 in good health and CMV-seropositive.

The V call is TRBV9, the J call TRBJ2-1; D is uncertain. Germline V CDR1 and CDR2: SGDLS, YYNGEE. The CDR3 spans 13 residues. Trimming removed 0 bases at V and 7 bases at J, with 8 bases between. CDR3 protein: CASSVAQANEQFF. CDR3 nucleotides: TGTGCCAGCAGCGTAGCGCAGGCGAATGAGCAGTTCTTC.

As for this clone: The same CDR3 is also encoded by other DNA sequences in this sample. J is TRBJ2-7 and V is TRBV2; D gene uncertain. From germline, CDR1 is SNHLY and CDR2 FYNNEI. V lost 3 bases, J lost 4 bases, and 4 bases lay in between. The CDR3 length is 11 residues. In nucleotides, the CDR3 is TGTGCCAGCAGTGAGCGGTACGAGCAGTACTTC. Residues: CASSERYEQYF.

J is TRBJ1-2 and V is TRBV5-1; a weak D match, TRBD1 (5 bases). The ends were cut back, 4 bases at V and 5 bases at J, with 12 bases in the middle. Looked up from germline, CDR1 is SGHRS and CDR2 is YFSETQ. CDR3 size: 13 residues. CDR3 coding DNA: TGCGCCAGCAGCCCTAACAGGCAATATGGCTACACCTTC. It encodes CASSPNRQYGYTF.

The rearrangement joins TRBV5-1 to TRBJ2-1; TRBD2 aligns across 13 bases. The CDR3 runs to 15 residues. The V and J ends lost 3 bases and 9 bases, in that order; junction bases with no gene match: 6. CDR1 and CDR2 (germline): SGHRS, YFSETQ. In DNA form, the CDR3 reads TGCGCCAGCAGCTCTACTAGCGGGAGGGCTGGTGAGCAGTTCTTC. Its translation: CASSSTSGRAGEQFF.

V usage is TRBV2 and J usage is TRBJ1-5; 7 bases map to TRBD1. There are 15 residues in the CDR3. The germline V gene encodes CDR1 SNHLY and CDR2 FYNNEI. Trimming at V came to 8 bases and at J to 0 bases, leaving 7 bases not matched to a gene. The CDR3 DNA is TGTGCCAGCTCCACCCAGGGGGATAGCAATCAGCCCCAGCATTTT. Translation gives CASSTQGDSNQPQHF.

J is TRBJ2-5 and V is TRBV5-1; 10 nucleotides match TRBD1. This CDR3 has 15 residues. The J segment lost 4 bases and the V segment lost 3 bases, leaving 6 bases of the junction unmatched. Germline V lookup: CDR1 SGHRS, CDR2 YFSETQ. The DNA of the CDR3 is TGCGCCAGCAGCTCCCAGACAGGGGGCGCAGAGACCCAGTACTTC. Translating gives CASSSQTGGAETQYF.

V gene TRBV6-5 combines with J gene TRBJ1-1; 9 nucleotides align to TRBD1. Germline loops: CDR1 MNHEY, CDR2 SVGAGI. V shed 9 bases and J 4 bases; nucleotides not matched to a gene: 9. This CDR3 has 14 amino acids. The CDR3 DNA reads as TGTGCCAGTAACTACAGGGGGCAAGGCACTGAAGCTTTCTTT. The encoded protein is CASNYRGQGTEAFF.

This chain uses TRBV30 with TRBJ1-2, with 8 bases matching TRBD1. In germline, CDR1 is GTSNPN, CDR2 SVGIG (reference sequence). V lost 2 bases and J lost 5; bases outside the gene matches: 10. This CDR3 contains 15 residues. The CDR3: CAWSPGQGIAYGYTF. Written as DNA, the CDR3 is TGTGCCTGGAGTCCCGGACAGGGCATTGCTTATGGCTACACCTTC.

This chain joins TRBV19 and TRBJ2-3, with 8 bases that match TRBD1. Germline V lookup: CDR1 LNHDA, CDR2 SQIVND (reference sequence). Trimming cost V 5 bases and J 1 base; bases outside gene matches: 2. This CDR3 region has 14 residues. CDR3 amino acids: CASSETGGTDTQYF. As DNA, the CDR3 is TGTGCCAGTAGTGAGACAGGGGGCACAGATACGCAGTATTTT.